This T cell receptor (beta chain) was sequenced in a study of CD8 T cells in Susac syndrome. Findings of the study overall: In its TCR sequencing and HLA analysis, the study acknowledged that the number of individuals was relatively small.

Both CD4+ and CD8+ T cells were negatively isolated, and TEMRA cells underwent FACS enrichment. Random hexamers served to reverse transcribe roughly 0.45 to 1 ug RNA. Amplification of TCR beta CDR3 by immunoSEQ multiplex PCR spanned 54 Vbeta and 13 Jbeta. TCRdb fed the immunoSEQ multiplex PCR reads into MiXCR, producing one record per CDR3 protein. The sample has 78,000 or so distinct CDR3 sequences, approximately 95% seen once. As regards this clonotype: Antigen specificity is unknown.

V lost 8 bases and J 0 bases, leaving 10 bases between the germline ends. Germline CDR1 reads MNHEY; CDR2 reads SVGEGT. There are 13 residues in the CDR3. The rearrangement uses TRBV6-2 or TRBV6-3 and TRBJ1-1; tentatively, D is TRBD1 (5 bases). This receptor was obtained from a human donor with multiple sclerosis. Input material: CD8+ T cells from PBMCs. The CDR3 loop reads CASDRGMNTEAFF. The CDR3 nucleotides read TGTGCCAGCGATAGGGGTATGAACACTGAAGCTTTCTTT.